The next 16 T cell receptor beta chains were all read from a single sample in a study of vaccination and CD4 T cells after COVID-19 (dated by TCRdb to between 2021 and 2023). The intended sense of this specimen's treatment or condition label: approximately nine-day PBMC culture with coronavirus spike peptide pools or control peptides (ViraFEST assay). These receptors have no known antigen. Library method: PCR. The data were produced on an Illumina iSeq 100. At the Johns Hopkins FTIC core, DNA from the cultured CD4+ T cells underwent TCR sequencing with the Oncomine TCR Beta short-read assay. TCRdb's own reprocessing of the public reads used fastp at Q25 and MiXCR and kept productive beta chains. Each entry merges the rows of one CDR3 protein and shows their most common DNA and genes. The sample includes roughly 22,000 distinct CDR3 sequences, with about 30% observed a single time. Jointly, the top ten make up roughly 12% of the sample.

The sequenced material came from cultured CD4+ T cells from blood. The receptors here all came from a human donor with COVID-19.

The rearrangement links TRBV30 to TRBJ1-1, with a possible D match to TRBD1 (5 bases). Germline-derived CDR1 and CDR2 are GTSNPN and SVGIG (reference sequence). The CDR3 has 14 amino acids. The V end was cut by 2 bases, the J end by 3 bases, with 13 bases between. The DNA for the CDR3 is TGTGCCTGGAGTCCCCATGGGGGGTACACTGAAGCTTTCTTT. It specifies CAWSPHGGYTEAFF.

This clonotype has more than one count but fewer than ten. This chain links TRBV27 with TRBJ2-7, with a possible D match to TRBD1 (6 bases). From germline, CDR1 is MNHEY and CDR2 SMNVEV (reference sequence). The CDR3 runs to 13 residues. Trimming left V 5 bases short and J 1 base short, with 9 bases between. The CDR3 spells CASSPGHSYEQYF. CDR3 nucleotide sequence: TGTGCCAGCAGTCCGGGACATTCCTACGAGCAGTACTTC.

There are a few counts of this clonotype. The chain recombines TRBV7-9 with TRBJ2-5, with D possibly matching TRBD1 (5 bases). Germline CDR1 SEHNR, CDR2 FQNEAQ (reference sequence). Deletions cut 5 bases from V and 4 bases from J, with 11 bases between. CDR3 size: 13 residues. The CDR3 region is CASSRGRGETQYF. As DNA, the CDR3 is TGTGCCAGCAGCCGAGGTAGGGGAGAGACCCAGTACTTC.

This clonotype was picked up a small number of times. The gene calls are TRBV7-8 and TRBJ1-1; D gene uncertain. CDR1 and CDR2 (germline): SGHVS, FQNEAQ. V dropped 2 bases and J dropped 0 bases, with 19 bases sitting between them. The CDR3 sequence is 18 residues long. The CDR3 coding sequence is TGTGCCAGCAGCTTATATATTGCTTTGGCCACAGTGAACACTGAAGCTTTCTTT. Protein: CASSLYIALATVNTEAFF.

The chain employs TRBV10-1 and TRBJ1-2; D may be TRBD1 (6 bases). CDR1 and CDR2 (germline): WNHNN, SYGVQD (reference sequence). This CDR3 has 12 residues. The V end lost 8 bases, the J end lost 3 bases, and 10 bases lay between the germline ends. CDR3: CASSDRYYGYTF. The CDR3 coding sequence is TGCGCCAGCTCGGACAGATACTATGGCTACACCTTC.

This clonotype was recorded a few times. V and J are TRBV7-2 and TRBJ2-3; no clear D. V dropped 1 base and J dropped 1 base, with 12 bases sitting between them. Per the germline V gene, CDR1 is SGHTA and CDR2 is FQGNSA. This CDR3 is built from 16 residues. In nucleotides, the CDR3 is TGTGCCAGCAGCTTAGTCGGCTTTGCGGGCACAGATACGCAGTATTTT. Its protein product is CASSLVGFAGTDTQYF.

The chain has TRBV7-3 and TRBJ1-3; the D is unclear. The CDR3 extends over 15 amino acids. The germline CDR1 and CDR2 sequences are SGHTA and FQGTGA. The V end lost 5 bases, the J end lost 4 bases, and 15 bases lay between the germline ends. CDR3 residues: CASSVRGASGNTIYF. The CDR3 DNA reads TGTGCCAGCAGCGTCCGGGGAGCCTCGGGAAACACCATATATTTT. Full variable domain (missing parts from reference TRBV7-3 and TRBJ1-3): GAGVSQTPSNKVTEKGKYVELRCDPISGHTALYWYRQSLGQGPEFLIYFQGTGAADDSGLPNDRFFAVRPEGSVSTLKIQRTERGDSAVYLCASSVRGASGNTIYFGEGSWLTVV.

The chain combines TRBV7-2 with TRBJ2-3; the match to TRBD2 covers 12 bases. V shed 5 bases and J 10 bases; nucleotides not matched to a gene: 22. Germline V lookup: CDR1 SGHTA, CDR2 FQGNSA. This CDR3 is built from 19 residues. CDR3 sequence reads: CASSPGLAGGGGLIGAQYF. The CDR3 DNA reads TGTGCCAGCAGCCCGGGGCTAGCGGGGGGGGGAGGGTTGATTGGGGCGCAGTATTTT.

This clonotype has more than one count but fewer than ten. CDR3 amino acids: CASTPGGVIGDTQYF. CDR3 sequence (DNA): TGTGCCAGCACCCCGGGAGGGGTGATCGGAGATACGCAGTATTTT. This chain joins TRBV25-1 and TRBJ2-3; 8 nucleotides align to TRBD2. The J segment lost 5 bases and the V segment lost 7 bases, leaving 11 bases of the junction unmatched. The germline gives CDR1 MGHDK, CDR2 SYGVNS. The CDR3 has 15 amino acids. Filled out from reference TRBV25-1 and TRBJ2-3, the complete variable domain reads EADIYQTPRYLVIGTGKKITLECSQTMGHDKMYWYQQDPGMELHLIHYSYGVNSTEKGDLSSESTVSRIRTEHFPLTLESARPSHTSQYLCASTPGGVIGDTQYFGPGTRLTVL.

CDR3: CVTEGVYTF. DNA for the CDR3: TGTGTCACGGAGGGGGTCTACACCTTC. The chain carries TRBV12-3 or TRBV12-4 and TRBJ1-2, with D maybe TRBD1 (6 bases). This CDR3 contains 9 residues.

The gene calls are TRBV7-3 and TRBJ1-5, with 7 bases aligning to TRBD1. The CDR3 loop spans 17 amino acids. With 3 bases clipped from V and 3 bases from J, the junction kept 11 bases outside the gene matches. The V gene's germline CDR1 is SGHTA and CDR2 FQGTGA. The CDR3 region has the DNA TGTGCCAGCAGCTTTGGACCGGAGACAGGGTACAATCAGCCCCAGCATTTT. Amino acids: CASSFGPETGYNQPQHF.

This clonotype was seen a few times. The genes are TRBV20-1 and TRBJ2-3; TRBD2 matches 11 bases. The CDR3 runs 14 residues. J lost 5 bases, V lost 3 bases, and 4 bases had no gene match. The germline CDR1 and CDR2 sequences are DFQATT and SNEGSKA (reference sequence). The CDR3: CSASSGGAVDTQYF. CDR3 DNA: TGCAGTGCTAGTAGCGGGGGGGCTGTAGATACGCAGTATTTT.

The chain couples TRBV18 to TRBJ1-4; D might be TRBD1 (5 bases). The CDR3 is 17 amino acids. V lost 4 bases and J lost 5, with 20 bases in between. CDR1 is KGHSH, CDR2 LQKENI, per germline. The CDR3 nucleotides read TGTGCCAGCTCACGGAACCAAGGTCGGGGCAAAAATGAAAAACTGTTTTTT. This translates into CASSRNQGRGKNEKLFF.

The CDR3 DNA reads TGTGCCAGCAGCTTGGCCGGGGCGGGCTTGGGCAATCAGCCCCAGCATTTT. This gives the protein CASSLAGAGLGNQPQHF. This chain links TRBV5-5 with TRBJ1-5; maybe TRBD1 (5 bases). V lost 0 bases to trimming and J lost 2 bases, with 15 bases between them. The CDR3 length is 17 residues. Germline V CDR1 and CDR2: SGHKS, YYEKEE (reference sequence).

The genes are TRBV5-8 and TRBJ2-5; TRBD2 matches at 10 bases. J gave up 1 base and V 4 bases, and 16 bases lay outside the gene matches. From germline, CDR1 is SGHTS and CDR2 YDEGEE. This CDR3 contains 19 residues. CDR3 protein: CASSPGSGGAPPLQETQYF. CDR3 DNA sequence: TGTGCCAGCAGCCCAGGGAGCGGGGGGGCACCACCTCTCCAAGAGACCCAGTACTTC.

The chain uses TRBV11-3 and TRBJ2-3, with 8 bases fitting TRBD2. J lost 7 bases, V lost 0 bases, and 9 bases had no gene match. This CDR3 region has 16 residues. Germline CDR1 and CDR2: SGHNT and YENEEA. This CDR3 is CASSLDFGRGGNTQYF. The DNA for the CDR3 is TGTGCCAGCAGCTTAGATTTTGGACGGGGGGGGAATACGCAGTATTTT.